This T cell receptor beta chain was recorded in a study of control samples from healthy donors and cancer patients. Germline-derived CDR1 and CDR2 are LNHDA and SQIVND (reference sequence). This CDR3 contains 15 residues. V gave up 7 bases and J gave up 4 bases; unmatched junction bases: 7. The data were produced by immunoSEQ multiplex PCR, yet TCRdb's version contains in-frame clones alone and is incomplete. The profile shows 400,000 to 500,000 clones, 90% of them singletons. This clone turned up a few times. The chain couples TRBV19 to TRBJ1-1; 12 bases are shared with TRBD1. The receptor comes from a man aged 40-50 years with head and neck cancer. Sequenced: PBMCs. The CDR3 protein is CASNTGTGGSTEAFF. The CDR3 nucleotides are TGTGCCAGTAATACCGGGACAGGGGGCAGCACTGAAGCTTTCTTT.